This T cell receptor (beta chain) was captured by sequencing in a study of OX40 agonist ivuxolimab in advanced cancers. Clones were read by immunoSEQ multiplex PCR, and TCRdb kept only the in-frame ones, dropping some. The sample records more than 7,500 clones, approximately 91% being singletons. Looked up from germline, CDR1 is SGHAT and CDR2 is FQDESV (reference sequence). The V and J ends lost 5 bases and 8 bases respectively, with 13 bases between them. CDR3 length: 13 amino acids. This chain connects TRBV11-1 to TRBJ2-1, with D hard to call. Sample: CD4+ or CD8+ T cells sorted from blood, taken in a trial of the OX40 agonist ivuxolimab. The receptor was isolated from an adult with an advanced solid tumor such as melanoma, head and neck, liver or kidney cancer. The CDR3 here is CASSGPQRDEQFF. CDR3 coding DNA: TGTGCCAGCAGCGGGCCCCAACGCGATGAGCAGTTCTTC.